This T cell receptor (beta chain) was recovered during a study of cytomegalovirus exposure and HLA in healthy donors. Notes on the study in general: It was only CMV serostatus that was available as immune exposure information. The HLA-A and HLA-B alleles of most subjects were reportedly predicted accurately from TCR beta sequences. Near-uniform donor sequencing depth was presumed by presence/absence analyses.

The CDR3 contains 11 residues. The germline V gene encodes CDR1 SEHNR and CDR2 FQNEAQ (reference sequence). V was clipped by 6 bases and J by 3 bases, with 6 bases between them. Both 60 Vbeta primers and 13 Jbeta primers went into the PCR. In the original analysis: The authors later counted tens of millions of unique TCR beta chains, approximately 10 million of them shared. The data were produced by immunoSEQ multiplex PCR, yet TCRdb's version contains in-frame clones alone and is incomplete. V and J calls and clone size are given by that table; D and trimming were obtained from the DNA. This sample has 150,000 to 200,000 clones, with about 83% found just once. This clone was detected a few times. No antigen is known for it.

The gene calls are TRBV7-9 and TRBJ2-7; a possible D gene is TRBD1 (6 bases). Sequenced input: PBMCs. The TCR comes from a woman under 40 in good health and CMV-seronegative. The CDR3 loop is CASRTGYEQYF. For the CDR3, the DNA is TGTGCCAGCAGGACAGGCTACGAGCAGTACTTC.